Sequencing of this T cell receptor (beta chain) was carried out in a study of T cell responses to AZD1222 COVID-19 vaccine listed by TCRdb under 2021. About the investigation overall: A total of under 250 trial participants underwent TCR sequencing, of whom about 200 had received two doses of AZD1222 and about 26 had received two doses of the MenACWY control vaccine. Trial participants were enrolled by age into 18-55, 56-69 and 70-plus year subgroups, with about 150, 27 and 61 TCR-sequenced participants respectively. Results and caveats for the whole study, not just this receptor: Most participants were white British and females outnumbered males, and the authors suggested that clonal diversity may have been underestimated. Nearly half of unique spike-specific TCRs reportedly recognized epitopes outside regions mutated in the B.1.351 and B.1.1.7 variants. Because no day 14 peak-response samples were available, the repertoires could be characterized only after the peak T cell response. In the small 56-69-year group, the increase in depth fell short of significance, most likely because of low power. After two AZD1222 doses, spike-specific TCR breadth and depth were significantly higher than at day 0 and than in MenACWY recipients. Only 5 to 7 AZD1222 recipients were SARS-CoV-2 seropositive at baseline, limiting conclusions about previously exposed vaccinees. The vaccine-associated CD4 TCRs covered the entire spike protein, and the dominant responses fell in regions 160-218 and 743-854.

The CDR3 covers 13 residues, taking in both the cysteine and the phenylalanine. Only the CDR3 portion is preserved as DNA: 39 bases, with reading frame beginning at the first base. Trimming costs V 2 bases and J 5 bases, and their ends lie 10 bases apart. Interpreted using the paper, the time point label stands for: about 28 days (+/-7) after the second vaccine dose. Because spike-specific TCR depth and breadth did not differ between the two schedules, AZD1222 recipients who got a second dose at roughly 4 weeks were pooled with those who got a second dose at roughly 12 weeks. Vaccinee samples were obtained from the UK trials COV001 and COV002, which included a single-blind randomized controlled phase 2/3 trial of AZD1222 (ChAdOx1 nCoV-19) in healthy adults. Trial participant PBMC samples were collected at day 0 and day 28 after the second dose for TCRbeta chain sequencing. The CDR3 regions of human TCRbeta chains were analyzed by immunosequencing. In the authors' own workflow: Repertoire TCRs were checked for matches against a reference library of SARS-CoV-2-specific TCRs that had been generated using the MIRA antigen-specificity platform. Breadth meant the fraction of unique TCRs that were SARS-CoV-2-associated, whereas depth meant the fraction of total T cells that were SARS-CoV-2-associated. Using the MIRA data, each spike-specific TCR was assigned both to the spike region to which the TCR was reactive and to a CD4 or CD8 class. Log10-transformed breadth and depth values were compared by one-way ANOVA with Sidak's multiple comparisons tests. In TCRdb, the immuneACCESS table is reduced to in-frame sequences with V and J assigned. These tables do not hold every clone; where another copy was compared, an unresolved V gene accounts for under half, and the others remain unexplained. V, J and clone size were drawn from that table, and D and trimming were deduced from the DNA. The sample includes 120,000 or so clones, with over 80% observed a single time. Together, the top ten hold approximately 8% of the sample.

As to this clone: No antigen is known for it. Base qualities were left out, and no much larger clone turns up one base away.

This chain joins TRBV12-3 or TRBV12-4 to TRBJ2-7; the D gene identity is not certain. Sequencing was performed on peripheral blood, taken 28 days after the second AZD1222 dose. The sequence came from an adult who received the AZD1222 COVID-19 vaccine. The CDR3 reads as follows: CASSLFSRNEQYF. The DNA sequence is as follows: TGTGCCAGCAGTTTATTTTCTCGGAACGAGCAGTACTTC.